A selection of T cell receptor beta chains follows, all from one sample in a study of blood T cell repertoires in COVID-19. Some clones are missing from TCRdb's copy, which holds only in-frame ones; the method was immunoSEQ multiplex PCR. The table includes 250,000 to 400,000 clones, more than 75% detected once. The specimen was PBMCs or T cells enriched from blood (not recorded which). These receptors were taken from a man between 60 and 70 years old who had recovered from COVID-19. Each CDR3 is given with its conserved first and last residue. D genes are given only for firm matches. Clone size is stated in some rows and not others, as once, few, many or a class when expanded.

d_call | j_call | clone_size | v_call | cdr3_nt | cdr3_aa
TRBD1 | TRBJ1-2 | . | TRBV14 | TGTGCCAGCAGCCAAGATAACGCCGGGACAGGGTTTTATTCGCATGGCTACACCTTC | CASSQDNAGTGFYSHGYTF
TRBD1 | TRBJ1-4 | . | TRBV10-1 | TGCGCCATCCCGGACAGGGAGCATGAAAAACTGTTTTTT | CAIPDREHEKLFF
. | TRBJ2-7 | . | TRBV24-1 | TGTGCCACCAGTGATGGCCCTAGGGCGGGGACCACCTACGAGCAGTACTTC | CATSDGPRAGTTYEQYF
TRBD2 | TRBJ2-3 | . | TRBV5-1 | TGCGCCAGCAGCTTGGTCCCGCGGGAGGGTGGCACAGATACGCAGTATTTT | CASSLVPREGGTDTQYF
. | TRBJ2-1 | . | TRBV18 | TGTGCCAGCTCAGAAGGGGAATTTCTTTACAATGAGCAGTTCTTC | CASSEGEFLYNEQFF
TRBD1 | TRBJ1-2 | . | TRBV29-1 | TGCAGCGTTGAAGAACGGACAGGGACACCTTATGGCTACACCTTC | CSVEERTGTPYGYTF
TRBD2 | TRBJ2-3 | . | TRBV19 | TGTGCCAGTAGTTTAGCGGGAGTAGCAGATACGCAGTATTTT | CASSLAGVADTQYF
. | TRBJ2-3 | few | TRBV24-1 | TGTGCCACCAGTGATGCCTACAGGGACACGCAGTATTTT | CATSDAYRDTQYF
. | TRBJ1-5 | . | TRBV6-5 | TGTGCCAGCAGCCGAGGGACGGGGGTTCAGCCCCAGCATTTT | CASSRGTGVQPQHF
TRBD2 | TRBJ2-3 | . | TRBV7-2 | TGTGCCAGCAGCTTTACCGGGGGGACAGATACGCAGTATTTT | CASSFTGGTDTQYF
TRBD1 | TRBJ1-2 | . | TRBV4-2 | TGTGCCAGCGGGGACAGCCTAGGCTACACCTTC | CASGDSLGYTF
TRBD1 | TRBJ1-2 | once | TRBV19 | TGTGCCAGTAGTTTCTCAGACAGGGCTGGCTACACCTTC | CASSFSDRAGYTF
. | TRBJ2-4 | . | TRBV28 | TGTGCCAGCAGATCCACAGGAGAAGGGTTAAACATTCAGTACTTC | CASRSTGEGLNIQYF
. | TRBJ1-2 | . | TRBV11-2 | TGTGCCAGCAGTCCCGGGGTGGGCTCCAACTATGGCTACACCTTC | CASSPGVGSNYGYTF
TRBD1 | TRBJ1-1 | . | TRBV11-2 | TGTGCCAGCAGCTCTAGGACAGGGACCCCGACTGAAGCTTTCTTT | CASSSRTGTPTEAFF
TRBD1 | TRBJ2-5 | . | TRBV2 | TGTGCCAGCAGTCAAAATCCGACAGGGCAAGAGACCCAGTACTTC | CASSQNPTGQETQYF
. | TRBJ1-5 | . | TRBV28 | TGTGCCAGCAGTTTCAGTAATCAGCCCCAGCATTTT | CASSFSNQPQHF
TRBD1 | TRBJ2-1 | once | TRBV11-3 | TGTGCCAGCAGCTTGGGGGGACAGGAATTTGAGCAGTTCTTC | CASSLGGQEFEQFF
. | TRBJ1-5 | . | TRBV6-5 | TGTGCCAGCAGGCCTAGTGGCAATCAGCCCCAGCATTTT | CASRPSGNQPQHF
. | TRBJ2-2 | . | TRBV27 | TGTGCCAGCAGTTTAGGCCGGCACCCGGGCACCGGGGAGCTGTTTTTT | CASSLGRHPGTGELFF
TRBD2 | TRBJ2-4 | . | TRBV5-1 | TGCGCCAGCAGCACGGGACTAGCGGGAGGGCTAGCCAAAAACATTCAGTACTTC | CASSTGLAGGLAKNIQYF
. | TRBJ2-5 | . | TRBV2 | TGTGCCAGCAGTGAAGCGGGGAGGGGGAGAGAGACCCAGTACTTC | CASSEAGRGRETQYF
TRBD1 | TRBJ2-1 | . | TRBV9 | TGTGCCAGCAGCGACAACAGGGGAAGCTACAATGAGCAGTTCTTC | CASSDNRGSYNEQFF
. | TRBJ2-3 | . | TRBV9 | TGTGCCAGCAGCGTAGCGGAGCCAGCTACGCAGTATTTT | CASSVAEPATQYF
. | TRBJ2-7 | . | TRBV5-8 | TGTGCCAGCCATCGGGTGGGAGACTCCTACGAGCAGTACTTC | CASHRVGDSYEQYF
TRBD2 | TRBJ2-1 | . | TRBV4-1 | TGCGCCAGCAGACCAGCCCCCGGGACTAGCGGGGGGAATGAGCAGTTCTTC | CASRPAPGTSGGNEQFF
. | TRBJ1-1 | . | TRBV5-4 | TGTGCCAGCAGCACATGGGGTGGGGAGGTGAGGGCTGAAGCTTTCTTT | CASSTWGGEVRAEAFF
TRBD1 | TRBJ2-7 | . | TRBV7-9 | TGTGCCAGCAGGTCCGGGACAGATCGCCACGAGCAGTACTTC | CASRSGTDRHEQYF
. | TRBJ1-3 | . | TRBV7-9 | TGTGCCAGCAGCCCCGGACAGCCGGGGTCAAGCAACACCATATATTTT | CASSPGQPGSSNTIYF
. | TRBJ2-7 | . | TRBV7-8 | TGTGCCAGCAGCTTAGGAGGAGGGGCGGGATTGGTCGAGCAGTACTTC | CASSLGGGAGLVEQYF
. | TRBJ2-7 | . | TRBV20-1 | TGCAGTGCTACCAGGGATTACGAGCAGTACTTC | CSATRDYEQYF
. | TRBJ2-1 | . | TRBV19 | TGTGCCAGTAGTTCCTACTTCGGGAGATCGGCGTACAATGAGCAGTTCTTC | CASSSYFGRSAYNEQFF
TRBD1 | TRBJ2-1 | few | TRBV4-1 | TGCGCCAGCAGCCAATTCCTACAGACAGGGCAATCCTACAATGAGCAGTTCTTC | CASSQFLQTGQSYNEQFF
. | TRBJ1-1 | . | TRBV28 | TGTGCCAGCAGATCCCTGGCCTGGGGGCGCGACACTGAAGCTTTCTTT | CASRSLAWGRDTEAFF
TRBD2 | TRBJ2-2 | . | TRBV19 | TGTGCCAGTAGGGGCCTGGGGTTAGCGGGACGTACCGGGGAGCTGTTTTTT | CASRGLGLAGRTGELFF
TRBD2 | TRBJ2-2 | . | TRBV5-1 | TGCGCCAGCAGCTTTAGCGGGAGTGGCACCGGGGAGCTGTTTTTT | CASSFSGSGTGELFF
TRBD2 | TRBJ2-1 | . | TRBV5-1 | TGCGCCAGCAGCTACGGACTAGCGGGTTCTGCCTACAATGAGCAGTTCTTC | CASSYGLAGSAYNEQFF
TRBD1 | TRBJ1-5 | . | TRBV6-5 | TGTGCCAGCAGCGCCACAGGGGCGGGCAATCAGCCCCAGCATTTT | CASSATGAGNQPQHF
TRBD1 | TRBJ2-2 | . | TRBV13 | TGTGCCAGCAGCTTAACCAGGGGGCCGGTCACCGGGGAGCTGTTTTTT | CASSLTRGPVTGELFF
. | TRBJ1-3 | . | TRBV5-6 | TGTGCCAGCAGCCCCCGGGGAGCCTCTGGAAACACCATATATTTT | CASSPRGASGNTIYF
TRBD1 | TRBJ1-6 | . | TRBV7-9 | TGTGCCAGCAGCTTGACAGGGGGCGGAAGAAGCTCCTATAATTCACCCCTCCACTTT | CASSLTGGGRSSYNSPLHF
. | TRBJ2-3 | . | TRBV18 | TGTGCCAGCTCGCGTTCCACAGATACGCAGTATTTT | CASSRSTDTQYF
. | TRBJ2-1 | . | TRBV7-9 | TGTGCCAGCAGCCCCTTGCGGGATTGGTCGGGTGAGCAGTTCTTC | CASSPLRDWSGEQFF
TRBD1 | TRBJ2-5 | . | TRBV18 | TGTGCCAGCTCACCACGACAGGGCGACCAAGAGACCCAGTACTTC | CASSPRQGDQETQYF
. | TRBJ1-6 | . | TRBV11-2 | TGTGCCAGCAGCCGGGCTACAGGGTTGAATGATTCACCCCTCCACTTT | CASSRATGLNDSPLHF
TRBD1 | TRBJ2-1 | . | TRBV23-1 | TGCGCCAGCAGGCGACAGGGGTCAAACCACAATGAGCAGTTCTTC | CASRRQGSNHNEQFF
. | TRBJ2-1 | . | TRBV6-2/TRBV6-3 | TGTGCCGGAAGTGACTCGTTGAGCAATGAGCAGTTCTTC | CAGSDSLSNEQFF
. | TRBJ2-2 | . | TRBV10-3 | TGTGCCATCAGACCTTCCATGCGCGGGGAGCTGTTTTTT | CAIRPSMRGELFF
. | TRBJ1-1 | . | TRBV5-6 | TGTGCCAGCAACGGACAGTTACGGAACACTGAAGCTTTCTTT | CASNGQLRNTEAFF
TRBD2 | TRBJ2-2 | . | TRBV18 | TGTGCCAGCTCAGCAATAGGGACTAGCGGGACGTACACCGGGGAGCTGTTTTTT | CASSAIGTSGTYTGELFF
. | TRBJ1-1 | . | TRBV4-1 | TGCGCCAGCAGCCAAGATTCCCTGACTGAAGCTTTCTTT | CASSQDSLTEAFF
. | TRBJ2-5 | . | TRBV18 | TGTGCCAGCTCACAGACTAGGGCGGGTATAGAGACCCAGTACTTC | CASSQTRAGIETQYF
. | TRBJ2-1 | . | TRBV4-1 | TGCGCCAGCAGCCAAGTAGAGAGGGCCGGGATCAATGAGCAGTTCTTC | CASSQVERAGINEQFF
TRBD2 | TRBJ2-3 | once | TRBV10-1 | TGCGCCAGCAGTGGAGCGGGAGTTGCAGATACGCAGTATTTT | CASSGAGVADTQYF
. | TRBJ2-7 | . | TRBV6-1 | TGTGCCAGCAGTGAAGATGGTCAAGCGGCCGAGCAGTACTTC | CASSEDGQAAEQYF
. | TRBJ1-5 | . | TRBV4-1 | TGCGCCAGCAGCCAAGATCAGGGCAAGGAGCCCCAGCATTTT | CASSQDQGKEPQHF
. | TRBJ1-5 | . | TRBV4-3 | TGCGCCAGCAGCCAATTACAGAATGGTCAGCCCCAGCATTTT | CASSQLQNGQPQHF